Presented here are 6 T cell receptor beta chains from one specimen sequenced in a study of cytomegalovirus exposure and HLA in healthy donors. Sequenced by immunoSEQ multiplex PCR; TCRdb stores in-frame clones only, minus some. The profile shows 220,000 or so clones, around 80% of them singletons. Material: PBMCs. Source of these receptors: a woman in her 30s in good health and CMV-seropositive.

The chain links TRBV27 to TRBJ2-5, with a weak D call TRBD2 (5 bases). CDR3 length: 17 amino acids. Germline CDR1 MNHEY, CDR2 SMNVEV (reference sequence). Trimming took 5 bases from V and 7 from J, leaving 26 bases between them. CDR3 protein: CASSTLGIVQRSGTQYF. As DNA, the CDR3 is TGTGCCAGCAGTACCCTAGGCATAGTACAGCGGTCGGGGACCCAGTACTTC.

The gene calls are TRBV4-3 and TRBJ1-5; TRBD1 is a possible D gene (6 bases). V dropped 2 bases and J dropped 7 bases, with 18 bases sitting between them. This CDR3 comprises 16 residues. The germline CDR1 and CDR2 sequences are LGHNA and YSLEER. The CDR3 coding sequence is TGCGCCAGCAGCCAAAGCCTCGGGGGCCCAGGGCAGCCCCAGCATTTT. It translates to CASSQSLGGPGQPQHF.

V usage is TRBV5-4 and J usage is TRBJ2-7; TRBD2 agrees at 9 bases. Germline assignment: CDR1 SGHNT and CDR2 YYREEE (reference sequence). With V trimmed by 0 bases and J by 4 bases, 5 bases remained unmatched. The CDR3 runs to 15 residues. The CDR3 protein is CASSLASGEGYEQYF. The CDR3 DNA is TGTGCCAGCAGCTTGGCTAGCGGGGAGGGTTACGAGCAGTACTTC.

V usage is TRBV29-1 and J usage is TRBJ2-1; 13 nucleotides align to TRBD2. The CDR3 is 19 residues long. The germline V gene encodes CDR1 SQVTM and CDR2 ANQGSEA. With 3 bases clipped from V and 0 bases from J, the junction kept 11 bases outside the gene matches. CDR3 sequence (DNA): TGCAGCGTTGATTATTTTGGGACTAGCGGGACTCTCTCCTACAATGAGCAGTTCTTC. Translation gives CSVDYFGTSGTLSYNEQFF.

V gene TRBV11-2 combines with J gene TRBJ1-1; 9 bases map to TRBD1. The CDR3 is 13 amino acids. The germline gives CDR1 SGHAT, CDR2 FQNNGV. The ends lost 1 base at V and 9 bases at J; junction bases unmatched: 3. The CDR3 DNA reads as TGTGCCAGCAGCTTAGGGGGACAGGGAAAAGCTTTCTTT. It translates to CASSLGGQGKAFF.

The chain links TRBV30 to TRBJ1-5, with 12 bases matching TRBD1. Germline assignment: CDR1 GTSNPN and CDR2 SVGIG (reference sequence). The CDR3 covers 17 residues. After removal of 0 bases from V and 7 bases from J, the junction contained 10 bases not matched to a gene. CDR3 region: CAWSVPGDRGHRQPQHF. CDR3 coding DNA: TGTGCCTGGAGTGTACCGGGGGACAGGGGGCATAGGCAGCCCCAGCATTTT.